These 3 T cell receptor beta chains were sequenced from one sample in a study of neurological immune-mediated disorders. TCRdb redid the calling of the 5' RACE reads with MiXCR, one entry per CDR3 protein. The sample lists some 49,000 distinct CDR3 sequences; around 14% were seen once. The sample's time point: longitudinal time-point 2. Sample: PBMCs. The receptors shown here come from a male donor with HTLV-1-associated myelopathy (HAM/TSP).

In this sample, this clonotype turned up a few times. The V gene is TRBV7-2, the J gene TRBJ1-4, with D uncertain. CDR1 is SGHTA and CDR2 is FQGNSA in the germline V gene. This CDR3 spans 17 amino acids. V was cut by 1 base and J by 0 bases, with 12 bases left in between. CDR3 sequence reads: CASSLDSGEATNEKLFF. DNA of the CDR3: TGTGCCAGCAGCTTAGATTCGGGAGAAGCAACTAATGAAAAACTGTTTTTT.

At least ten counts were recorded for this clonotype. In nucleotides, the CDR3 is TGCAGCGTTTTCTCTAATGAAAAACTGTTTTTT. Translating gives CSVFSNEKLFF. The chain couples TRBV29-1 to TRBJ1-4; D gene uncertain. CDR3 length equals 11 residues. Trimming removed 5 bases from V and 3 bases from J, with 4 bases in between. Germline CDR1 SQVTM, CDR2 ANQGSEA.

This clonotype occurred many times. The chain combines TRBV20-1 with TRBJ2-7, with 9 nucleotides matching TRBD2. This CDR3 is 14 amino acids long. In germline, CDR1 is DFQATT, CDR2 SNEGSKA (reference sequence). The V and J ends lost 6 bases and 5 bases, in that order; junction bases with no gene match: 11. CDR3 loop: CSAPRGRGHDEQYF. For the CDR3, the DNA is TGCAGTGCCCCGCGCGGGAGGGGACATGACGAGCAGTACTTC.